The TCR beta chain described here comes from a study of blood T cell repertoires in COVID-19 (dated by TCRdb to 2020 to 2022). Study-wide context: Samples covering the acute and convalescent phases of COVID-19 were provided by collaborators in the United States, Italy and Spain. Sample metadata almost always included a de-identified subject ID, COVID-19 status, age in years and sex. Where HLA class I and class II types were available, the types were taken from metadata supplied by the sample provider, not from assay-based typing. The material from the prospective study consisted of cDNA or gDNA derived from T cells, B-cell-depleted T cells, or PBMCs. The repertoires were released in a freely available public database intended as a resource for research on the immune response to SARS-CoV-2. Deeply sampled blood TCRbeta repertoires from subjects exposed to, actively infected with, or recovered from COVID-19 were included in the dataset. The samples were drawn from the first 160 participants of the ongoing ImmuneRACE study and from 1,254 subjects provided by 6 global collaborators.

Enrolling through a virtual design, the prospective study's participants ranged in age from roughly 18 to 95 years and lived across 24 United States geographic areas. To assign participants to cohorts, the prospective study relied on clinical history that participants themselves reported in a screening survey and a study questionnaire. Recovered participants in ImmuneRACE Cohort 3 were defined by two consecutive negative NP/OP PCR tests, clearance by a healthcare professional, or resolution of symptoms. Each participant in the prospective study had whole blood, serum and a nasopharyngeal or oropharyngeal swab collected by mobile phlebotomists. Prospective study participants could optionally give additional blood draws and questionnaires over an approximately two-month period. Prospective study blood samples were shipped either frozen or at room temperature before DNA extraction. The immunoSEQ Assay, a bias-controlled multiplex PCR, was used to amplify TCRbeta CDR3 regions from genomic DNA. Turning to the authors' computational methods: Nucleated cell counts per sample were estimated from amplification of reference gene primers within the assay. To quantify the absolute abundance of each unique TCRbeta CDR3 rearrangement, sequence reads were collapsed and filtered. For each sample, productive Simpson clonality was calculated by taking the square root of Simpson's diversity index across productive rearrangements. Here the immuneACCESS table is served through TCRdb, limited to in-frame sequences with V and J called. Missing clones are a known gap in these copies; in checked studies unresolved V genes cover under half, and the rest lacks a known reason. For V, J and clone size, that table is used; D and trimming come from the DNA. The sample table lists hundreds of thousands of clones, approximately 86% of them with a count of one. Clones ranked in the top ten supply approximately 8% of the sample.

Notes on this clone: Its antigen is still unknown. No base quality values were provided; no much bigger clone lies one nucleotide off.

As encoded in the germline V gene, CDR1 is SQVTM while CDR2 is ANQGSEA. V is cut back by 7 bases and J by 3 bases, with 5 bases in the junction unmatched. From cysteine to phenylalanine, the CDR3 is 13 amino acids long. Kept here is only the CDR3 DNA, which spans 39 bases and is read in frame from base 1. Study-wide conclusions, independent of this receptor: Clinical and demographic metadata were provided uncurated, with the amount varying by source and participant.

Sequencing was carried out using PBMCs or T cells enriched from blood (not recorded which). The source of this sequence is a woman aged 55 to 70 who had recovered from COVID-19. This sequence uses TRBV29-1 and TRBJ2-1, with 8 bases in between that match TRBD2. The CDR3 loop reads CSGERGHYNEQFF. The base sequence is TGCAGCGGCGAGCGGGGGCACTACAATGAGCAGTTCTTC.